This TCR beta chain was identified during a study of cytomegalovirus exposure and HLA in healthy donors. Background on the study: Inside one of the first data releases sat about 85 million unique TCRs taken from HLA-typed donors. Overall study findings and caveats: With high specificity and sensitivity, the classifier reportedly diagnosed cytomegalovirus status. Apparent HLA restriction characterized most CMV-associated TCR beta chains in a later analysis.

Details on this clone: Its cognate antigen is unknown.

PCR was performed using 60 Vbeta and 13 Jbeta primers. Only in-frame clones appear in the TCRdb table, and some are missing; sequencing was by immunoSEQ multiplex PCR. This sample has more than 150,000 clones; roughly 79% occur once, and the top ten carry approximately 1.5%. V lost 4 bases, J lost 7 bases, and 7 bases stayed unmatched. Germline V CDR1 and CDR2: SGDLS, YYNGEE. This CDR3 region has 15 residues. This TCR was recovered from a man between 40 and 49 years old in good health and CMV-seronegative. V and J are TRBV9 and TRBJ2-7; TRBD2 matches at 14 bases. Specimen: PBMCs. CDR3 nucleotide sequence: TGTGCCAGCAGCCCGGGGACTAGCGGGAGTAATGAGCAGTACTTC. Translation gives CASSPGTSGSNEQYF.